This entry features one TCR beta chain sequence. As yet, its antigen is unknown. The junction departs from the called germline gene at one end, perhaps through a read error. The data were taken from a study of breast tumors, draining lymph nodes, adjacent tissues. Findings and limits, study-wide: The data were judged consistent with most tumor T cells coming from lymph node and expanding in tumor. Tumor TCR diversity was below lymph nodes but above nontumor tissue. Luminal-like breast cancer showed significantly greater tumor-nontumor repertoire similarity than basal-like breast cancer did.

The CDR3 totals 16 residues. Germline CDR1 and CDR2: SGDLS and YYNGEE. TCRdb fed the multiplex PCR reads into MiXCR, producing one record per CDR3 protein. The sample yields about 230,000 distinct CDR3 sequences, roughly 32% seen once. Axillary draining lymph nodes of breast cancer patients supplied the node samples. The sample consisted of axillary lymph node tissue. J is TRBJ1-3 and V is TRBV9, with 7 bases that match TRBD1. The sequence was obtained from a female donor with breast cancer. Some clones in this sample may be carry-over from other donors' samples. The CDR3 region is CASRLRDSRSGDTIYF. CDR3 DNA sequence: TGTGCCAGCAGGCTTAGGGACAGCCGCTCTGGAGACACCATATATTTT.